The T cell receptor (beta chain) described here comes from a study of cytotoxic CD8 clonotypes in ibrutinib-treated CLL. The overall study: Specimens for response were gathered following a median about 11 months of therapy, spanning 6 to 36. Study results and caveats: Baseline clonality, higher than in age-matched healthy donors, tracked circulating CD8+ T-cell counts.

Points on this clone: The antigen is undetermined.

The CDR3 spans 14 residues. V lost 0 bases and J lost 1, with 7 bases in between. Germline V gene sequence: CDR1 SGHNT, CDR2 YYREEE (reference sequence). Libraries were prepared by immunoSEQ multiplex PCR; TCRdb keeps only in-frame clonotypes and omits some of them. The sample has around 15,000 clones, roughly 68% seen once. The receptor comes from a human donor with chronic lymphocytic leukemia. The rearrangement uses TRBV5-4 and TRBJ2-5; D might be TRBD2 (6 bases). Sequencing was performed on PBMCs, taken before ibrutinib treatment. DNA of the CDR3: TGTGCCAGCAGCTTGGCCGGGGGCCAAGAGACCCAGTACTTC. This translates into CASSLAGGQETQYF.